The 24 T cell receptor beta chains below were found in one sample sequenced in a study of cytomegalovirus exposure and HLA in healthy donors. In the PCR, 60 Vbeta and 13 Jbeta primers were used. Clones were read by immunoSEQ multiplex PCR, and TCRdb kept only the in-frame ones, dropping some. The sample holds nearly 110,000 clones, around three quarters seen once. Sequenced material: PBMCs. The source is a woman in her fifties or sixties in good health and CMV-seropositive.

The chain links TRBV5-1 to TRBJ2-5, with a weak D call TRBD2 (6 bases). Per germline, CDR1 SGHRS and CDR2 YFSETQ. Trimming took off 4 bases at V and 5 bases at J, with 18 bases between the two ends. The CDR3 is made up of 15 amino acids. CDR3 in DNA: TGCGCCAGCAGCGCAGATTCTAGACTAGGCGAGACCCAGTACTTC. Protein product: CASSADSRLGETQYF.

The chain is built from TRBV9 and TRBJ1-6; D is uncertain. The germline gives CDR1 SGDLS, CDR2 YYNGEE. The V and J ends lost 0 bases and 10 bases respectively, with 11 bases between them. This CDR3 contains 14 residues. The CDR3 region is CASSVDAGNSPLHF. DNA for the CDR3: TGTGCCAGCAGCGTAGATGCGGGGAACTCACCCCTCCACTTT.

V is TRBV7-2 and J is TRBJ1-1; a possible D gene is TRBD1 (6 bases). V lost 0 bases, J lost 0 bases, and 11 bases lay in between. This CDR3 is built from 16 residues. From germline, CDR1 is SGHTA and CDR2 FQGNSA. The CDR3 sequence is CASSLAPQGMNTEAFF. In nucleotides, the CDR3 is TGTGCCAGCAGCTTAGCGCCACAGGGCATGAACACTGAAGCTTTCTTT.

This clone appeared a single time. The V gene is TRBV7-8, the J gene TRBJ2-1; D perhaps matches TRBD2 (6 bases). The V end was cut by 5 bases, the J end by 15 bases, with 14 bases between. Germline CDR1 SGHVS, CDR2 FQNEAQ. There are 11 residues in the CDR3. DNA for the CDR3: TGTGCCAGCAGCCCCTCGCGGGACCCGTTCTTC. Translated: CASSPSRDPFF.

J is TRBJ1-1 and V is TRBV6-5; D is unclear. The V end was cut by 0 bases, the J end by 1 base, with 6 bases between. This CDR3 contains 14 residues. The germline V gene encodes CDR1 MNHEY and CDR2 SVGAGI. This CDR3 reads CASSYSRQNTEAFF. For the CDR3, the DNA is TGTGCCAGCAGTTACTCGAGACAGAACACTGAAGCTTTCTTT.

The chain combines TRBV29-1 with TRBJ2-5; 8 bases are a match to TRBD1. This CDR3 spans 12 amino acids. Germline values: CDR1 SQVTM, CDR2 ANQGSEA. The V segment lost 3 bases and the J segment 11 bases; nucleotides outside the gene matches: 8. CDR3 in DNA: TGCAGCGTTGAGCAGGGGGCGGAAGAGCAGTACTTC. Amino acids: CSVEQGAEEQYF.

V and J are TRBV30 and TRBJ1-2; possible D gene TRBD1, 6 bases. The CDR3 spans 16 residues. CDR1 is GTSNPN and CDR2 is SVGIG in the germline V gene (reference sequence). V lost 3 bases to trimming and J lost 2 bases, with 19 bases between them. The CDR3 loop reads CAWRVTGPGLNYGYTF. The CDR3 coding sequence is TGTGCCTGGAGGGTAACAGGGCCTGGACTCAACTATGGCTACACCTTC.

The J gene is TRBJ2-1, the V gene TRBV5-1, with 12 bases identical to TRBD2. With 6 bases clipped from V and 3 bases from J, the junction kept 1 base outside the gene matches. This CDR3 spans 14 amino acids. Per germline, CDR1 SGHRS and CDR2 YFSETQ. DNA of the CDR3: TGCGCCAGCACTAGCGGGGGGGGCTACAATGAGCAGTTCTTC. This codes for CASTSGGGYNEQFF.

This clone was recorded only once. This rearrangement joins TRBV28 to TRBJ1-1; D is unclear. V was clipped by 3 bases and J by 4 bases, with 15 bases between them. Germline CDR1 and CDR2: MDHEN and SYDVKM. The CDR3 runs 15 residues. The CDR3 region has the DNA TGTGCCAGCAGTTTCCCCCGGGGAGGAATCACTGAAGCTTTCTTT. It specifies CASSFPRGGITEAFF. The full variable domain, with the rest looked up from reference TRBV28 and TRBJ1-1, is DVKVTQSSRYLVKRTGEKVFLECVQDMDHENMFWYRQDPGLGLRLIYFSYDVKMKEKGDIPEGYSVSREKKERFSLILESASTNQTSMYLCASSFPRGGITEAFFGQGTRLTVV.

This clone was detected only once. The chain recombines TRBV19 with TRBJ1-2; D not resolved. The CDR3 is made up of 13 amino acids. Germline lookup yields CDR1 LNHDA and CDR2 SQIVND (reference sequence). Trimming shortened V by 3 bases and J by 2 bases, and 7 bases separated the two germline ends. The CDR3 reads CASSINSNYGYTF. CDR3 in DNA: TGTGCCAGTAGTATTAACAGCAACTATGGCTACACCTTC.

J is TRBJ2-5 and V is TRBV5-1; TRBD2 might be the D (7 bases). Germline CDR1 is SGHRS and CDR2 is YFSETQ. The CDR3 is 15 amino acids. The ends were cut back, 4 bases at V and 4 bases at J, with 17 bases in the middle. The CDR3, as DNA: TGCGCCAGCAGCCCGGTCCCGGGGGGCGGAGAGACCCAGTACTTC. Translation gives CASSPVPGGGETQYF.

This clone was seen once. The chain recombines TRBV6-5 with TRBJ2-7, with D unclear. In germline, CDR1 is MNHEY, CDR2 SVGAGI. There are 13 residues in the CDR3. The V and J ends lost 5 bases and 3 bases respectively, with 11 bases between them. The CDR3 spells CASSELTGYEQYF. The CDR3 bases are TGTGCCAGCAGTGAATTGACGGGCTACGAGCAGTACTTC.

This clone was recorded once. This chain connects TRBV29-1 to TRBJ2-3; D uncertain. The CDR3 spans 12 residues. Germline V lookup: CDR1 SQVTM, CDR2 ANQGSEA. V lost 7 bases and J lost 4, with 12 bases in between. CDR3 loop: CSGARSPDTQYF. CDR3 sequence (DNA): TGCAGCGGCGCGCGGTCTCCAGATACGCAGTATTTT.

This clone was seen a single time. This chain links TRBV6-1 with TRBJ2-3, with 16 bases matching TRBD2. Germline loops: CDR1 MNHNS, CDR2 SASEGT. This CDR3 is 19 amino acids long. V lost 4 bases and J lost 5; bases outside the gene matches: 12. CDR3 region: CASSGGLGLAGGRVDTQYF. CDR3 coding DNA: TGTGCCAGCAGTGGGGGTCTGGGACTAGCGGGGGGGCGGGTAGATACGCAGTATTTT.

This clone was detected only a few times. The chain combines TRBV19 with TRBJ1-5; maybe TRBD1 (6 bases). Germline CDR1 and CDR2: LNHDA and SQIVND (reference sequence). Trimming removed 7 bases at V and 0 bases at J, with 10 bases between. The CDR3 is 14 amino acids. The CDR3 DNA sequence: TGTGCCAGTACCCAGGGGTATAGCAATCAGCCCCAGCATTTT. This translates into CASTQGYSNQPQHF. The whole variable domain, filled in from reference TRBV19 and TRBJ1-5, reads DGGITQSPKYLFRKEGQNVTLSCEQNLNHDAMYWYRQDPGQGLRLIYYSQIVNDFQKGDIAEGYSVSREKKESFPLTVTSAQKNPTAFYLCASTQGYSNQPQHFGDGTRLSIL.

Concerning this clone: Other DNA sequences in this sample translate to the same CDR3. The chain is built from TRBV6-5 and TRBJ1-2, with 7 bases aligning to TRBD1. J gave up 8 bases and V 2 bases, and 5 bases lay outside the gene matches. Germline V lookup: CDR1 MNHEY, CDR2 SVGAGI. The CDR3 contains 13 residues. The CDR3 loop reads CASSYRQGGGYTF. DNA for the CDR3: TGTGCCAGCAGTTACCGACAGGGCGGCGGCTACACCTTC.

V is TRBV19 and J is TRBJ2-2; 8 nucleotides align to TRBD1. Germline V gene sequence: CDR1 LNHDA, CDR2 SQIVND (reference sequence). The CDR3 consists of 13 residues. V was clipped by 4 bases and J by 7 bases; unmatched bases: 2. The CDR3 nucleotides are TGTGCCAGTAGTACACAGGGGGTCGGGGAGCTGTTTTTT. Protein product: CASSTQGVGELFF.

This clone appeared a few times. The V and J genes are TRBV7-7 and TRBJ1-3; D is perhaps TRBD1 (6 bases). The CDR3 loop spans 16 amino acids. Germline values: CDR1 SSHAT, CDR2 FNYEAQ (reference sequence). V lost 2 bases and J 3 bases, leaving 14 bases between the germline ends. CDR3 bases: TGTGCCAGCAGCTTATCCCAGGGGAAAAGTGGAAACACCATATATTTT. The encoded protein is CASSLSQGKSGNTIYF.

This clone was seen only once. V and J are TRBV28 and TRBJ1-2; D possibly corresponds to TRBD1 (5 bases). The CDR3 contains 14 residues. Germline CDR1 is MDHEN and CDR2 is SYDVKM. V was cut by 4 bases and J by 3 bases, with 12 bases left in between. CDR3 loop: CASSSPTGYYGYTF. CDR3 DNA: TGTGCCAGCAGTTCCCCCACAGGCTACTATGGCTACACCTTC.

Only a few counts were recorded for this clone. The chain recombines TRBV6-1 with TRBJ1-3, with 7 bases lining up with TRBD1. The CDR3 is 18 residues long. The V gene end was trimmed by 2 bases and the J gene end by 3 bases; junction bases not matched to a gene: 13. Germline values: CDR1 MNHNS, CDR2 SASEGT. CDR3 residues: CASSERQGSLSGGNTIYF. The DNA for the CDR3 is TGTGCCAGCAGTGAAAGACAGGGTTCTTTATCGGGTGGAAACACCATATATTTT.

V usage is TRBV7-2 and J usage is TRBJ1-2, with D possibly being TRBD1 (5 bases). The CDR3 sequence is 15 residues long. V lost 5 bases and J lost 3, with 16 bases in between. Germline CDR1 and CDR2: SGHTA and FQGNSA. The CDR3 here is CASSPLGLGDYGYTF. The CDR3 DNA sequence: TGTGCCAGCAGCCCTCTTGGGCTAGGGGACTATGGCTACACCTTC.

The chain has TRBV9 and TRBJ2-1, with D tentatively TRBD1 (5 bases). V dropped 0 bases and J dropped 4 bases, with 11 bases sitting between them. Per the germline V gene, CDR1 is SGDLS and CDR2 is YYNGEE. This CDR3 spans 15 amino acids. Here the CDR3 reads CASSVVGARYNEQFF. CDR3 nucleotides: TGTGCCAGCAGCGTAGTAGGGGCGAGGTACAATGAGCAGTTCTTC. The full variable domain, rest sourced from reference TRBV9 and TRBJ2-1, is DSGVTQTPKHLITATGQRVTLRCSPRSGDLSVYWYQQSLDQGLQFLIQYYNGEERAKGNILERFSAQQFPDLHSELNLSSLELGDSALYFCASSVVGARYNEQFFGPGTRLTVL.

This rearrangement joins TRBV6-5 to TRBJ2-5, with D possibly being TRBD2 (5 bases). The last part of the DNA fits TRBJ2-7 better; the J call may be wrong. The CDR3 is made up of 11 amino acids. The V gene's germline CDR1 is MNHEY and CDR2 SVGAGI. The CDR3 loop reads CASSYEGEQYF. The DNA for the CDR3 is TGTGCCAGCAGTTACGAGGGCGAGCAGTACTTC.

The rearrangement links TRBV5-4 to TRBJ2-2; 8 bases fit TRBD1. CDR3 length equals 16 residues. The junction had 11 bases not matched to a gene; V was cut back by 4 bases and J by 6 bases. Per germline, CDR1 SGHNT and CDR2 YYREEE (reference sequence). CDR3 amino acids: CASSPWTGKGPGELFF. The CDR3, as DNA: TGTGCCAGCAGCCCATGGACAGGGAAGGGGCCCGGGGAGCTGTTTTTT.